The T cell receptor (beta chain) under discussion was sequenced for a study of CD8+ T cells in alopecia areata. Sequencing templates came from extracted RNA that was reverse transcribed into cDNA. Some clones are missing from TCRdb's copy, which holds only in-frame ones; the method was immunoSEQ multiplex PCR. The sample carries 120,000 or so clones, around 50% recorded once. This receptor was obtained from a human donor with alopecia areata. Sequenced material: NKG2D-low CD8+ T cells sorted from blood.

CDR3 sequence reads: CASSEDRSYEQYF. CDR3 coding DNA: TGTGCCAGCAGTGAGGACCGATCCTACGAGCAGTACTTC. The chain joins TRBV6-1 to TRBJ2-7; no firm D call. Trimming shortened V by 3 bases and J by 1 base, and 7 bases separated the two germline ends. The germline V gene encodes CDR1 MNHNS and CDR2 SASEGT. This CDR3 has 13 residues.